A selection of T cell receptor beta chains follows, all from one sample in a study of T-cell memory formation after mild COVID-19. TCRdb re-called the 5' RACE reads with MiXCR, one entry per CDR3 protein. The sample includes a few hundred thousand distinct CDR3 sequences, around 15% of them seen just once. The specimen sequenced was PBMCs or a T cell subset sorted from them (not recorded which). These receptors came from a man aged 18 to 29 who had mild COVID-19 (a few samples of this study predate the infection). Cell type and time point are not known. Both conserved end residues are trimmed from each CDR3. A clone size is listed for some rows: how often the clone was seen (once, few, many), or a class if it is expanded.

V | size | CDR3
TRBV5-1 | few | ASSSSGTGVPYQETQY
TRBV7-9 | few | ASSWWKTGIGANVLT
TRBV29-1 | NA | SVGQGLDAEAF
TRBV5-1 | NA | ASSKETGGSHTDTQY
TRBV28 | NA | ASTKSPTGSGGYT
TRBV12-3/TRBV12-4 | many | ASSFSSGMVDEQY
TRBV4-3 | few | ASSQDRWEKLF
TRBV7-9 | NA | ASSPAEGSEGKLF
TRBV5-8 | NA | ASSFAGTQALYGYT
TRBV4-3 | few | ASSPYRGSAEAF
TRBV3-1 | many | ASSHPGAMNTEAF
TRBV12-3/TRBV12-4 | few | ASSPGGISGNTIY
TRBV10-3 | few | AISPGQGRETQY
TRBV12-3/TRBV12-4 | NA | ASSLGPGGTQY
TRBV6-2/TRBV6-3 | few | ASSLPQWDSPLH
TRBV7-2 | NA | ASSSPGQATYNEQF
TRBV5-1 | NA | ASSLIGTRGGDYGYT
TRBV29-1 | few | SASGGGSSYNEQF
TRBV11-1 | few | ASSSRSGAEQF
TRBV7-2 | few | ASSLAWLFPDTQY
TRBV28 | NA | ASNTPPGGGNNEQF
TRBV4-2 | NA | ASSRSGTGPTDEQY
TRBV4-3 | NA | ASSPRRQGKNEKLF
TRBV5-1 | NA | ASSPAGTELGYT
TRBV5-6 | NA | ASSRGTGVGYEQY